The clone carrying this T cell receptor (beta chain) showed up many times. Its antigen is unidentified. This sample is drawn from a study of blood T cells in healthy people across ages. Overall study findings and caveats: Unsorted PBMC input precluded a conclusive naive versus antigen-experienced comparison. Age brought a roughly linear fall in TCR beta diversity measured per million T cells.

Through a sample-barcoded 5' primer and a J-beta primer mix, a second PCR was run for about 6 to 12 cycles. From the 5' RACE reads, TCRdb called clonotypes with MiXCR, one entry per CDR3 protein. The sample consists of 540,000 or so distinct CDR3 sequences, 47% of them appearing once. The trim removed 1 base at V and 0 bases at J, leaving 4 bases unmatched. This CDR3 has 16 amino acids. From germline, CDR1 is SGHVS and CDR2 FQNEAQ. The receptor was isolated from a man older than 75 in good health. This chain connects TRBV7-8 to TRBJ2-7; 9 bases line up with TRBD1. The sequencing sample was made of blood. The CDR3 nucleotides read TGTGCCAGCAGCTTAGGGGACAGGGTGAGCTCCTACGAGCAGTACTTC. It translates to CASSLGDRVSSYEQYF.